This T cell receptor (beta chain) was found in a study of OX40 agonist ivuxolimab in advanced cancers. As for the study in general: Three individuals attained partial responses, comprising one hepatocellular carcinoma case and two cutaneous melanoma cases. Study-wide results and limits: Near-lowest levels of clonal expansion characterized partial responders at 0.1-3.0 mg/kg. Also present in some nonresponders was a low level of normalized T-cell clonal expansion.

The assay was immunoSEQ multiplex PCR, and TCRdb's table has in-frame clones only and misses some. The sample has 67,000 or so clones; more than 70% are singletons. Germline assignment: CDR1 SNHLY and CDR2 FYNNEI. The CDR3 length is 11 residues. Patients had blood sampled at baseline and again on cycle 4 day 1 and cycle 7 day 1. About this clone: The antigen remains unidentified. Its ends do not fully match the called genes, so a read error is possible.

The TCR originated in an adult with an advanced solid tumor such as melanoma, head and neck, liver or kidney cancer. This specimen was CD4+ or CD8+ T cells sorted from blood, taken in a trial of the OX40 agonist ivuxolimab. The chain joins TRBV2 to TRBJ2-5; TRBD2 is a possible D gene (6 bases). This CDR3 reads CASSEGLVVDF. The CDR3 DNA is TGTGCCAGCAGTGAAGGACTAGTCGTCGACTTC.